The clone carrying this TCR beta chain was detected only a few times. What it binds is not known. The data were obtained in a study of human T cells and chemical hapten exposure. The study's findings and limits: Counts of expanded TCRs (at PT1) showed a positive correlation with patch test score. TCRs above 1 in 1000 frequency did not change with DPC sensitization.

Time point denoted: pre-sensitization, week 0. The treatment was: therapeutic diphenylcyclopropenone sensitization with weekly scalp DPC. The donor pool consisted of alopecia patients aged 18 to 70 years, considered suitable for DPC. One entry per CDR3 protein results from TCRdb running MiXCR on the RACE reads. The sample yields more than 250,000 distinct CDR3 sequences, about 9% seen once. Trimming cost V 5 bases and J 2 bases, with 12 bases left between them. The CDR3 spans 14 residues. Germline V gene sequence: CDR1 KGHSH, CDR2 LQKENI. The source is a woman aged 40 to 49 with alopecia areata. Some clones in this sample may be carry-over from other donors' samples. The material was whole blood, obtained in connection with sensitization to the hapten diphenylcyclopropenone (DPC). The chain couples TRBV18 to TRBJ1-2, with D tentatively TRBD1 (5 bases). The CDR3 region is CASSAGAQNYGYTF. CDR3 sequence (DNA): TGTGCCAGCTCAGCTGGGGCACAGAACTATGGCTACACCTTC.